This TCR beta chain was captured in a study of shared clonotypes between healthy human individuals. About the research overall: Each donor had three CD4 naive, three CD4 memory, two CD8 naive and one CD8 memory plate. Study-level points and caveats: Naive subsets generally had larger estimated richness than memory subsets.

The V and J ends lost 5 bases and 1 base respectively, with 17 bases between them. The germline V gene has CDR1 SEHNR and CDR2 FQNEAQ (reference sequence). The CDR3 has 16 residues. Cells designated naive CD8 were CD45RO-negative and were positively selected for CCR7, with terminally differentiated effector memory CD45RA+ cells excluded. Here immunoSEQ multiplex PCR was the method, and the copy in TCRdb shows in-frame clones only, minus some. The table lists approximately 1.9 million clones, just over 90% of them singletons, with about 1.7% in the top ten. As regards this clone: The target antigen is unknown.

J is TRBJ1-1 and V is TRBV7-9; no definite D call. The origin of this receptor is a man younger than 30 in good health. Some clones in this sample may be carry-over from other donors' samples. Sequences were obtained from naive CD8+ T cells from PBMCs. CDR3 sequence reads: CASSPRIRAENTEAFF. The DNA for the CDR3 is TGTGCCAGCAGCCCACGGATTCGGGCGGAGAACACTGAAGCTTTCTTT.